This T cell receptor beta chain was observed in a study of T cell responses to AZD1222 COVID-19 vaccine. Per the germline V gene, CDR1 is LGHNA and CDR2 is YSLEER. This CDR3 is 17 amino acids long. Unmatched junction bases numbered 6, after V lost 1 base and J lost 2 bases. Study results and limitations: It was only after the peak T cell response that any repertoires were sampled. Unmutated variant regions are reportedly targeted by nearly half of spike-specific TCRs.

Some clones are missing from TCRdb's copy, which holds only in-frame ones; the method was immunoSEQ multiplex PCR. This table holds roughly 180,000 clones, about nine tenths found once. Remarks on this clone: Its antigen is not known.

Here the sequenced sample was peripheral blood, taken on day 0 of AZD1222 vaccination. The gene calls are TRBV4-3 and TRBJ2-3, with TRBD2 matching over 10 bases. The origin of this receptor is an adult in good health. CDR3 coding DNA: TGCGCCAGCAGCCAAGCGTCACTAGCGGGGTACACAGATACGCAGTATTTT. This gives the protein CASSQASLAGYTDTQYF.